The rows below give T cell receptor beta chains drawn from one sample of a study of CD8+CD57+ T cells in acquired aplastic anemia. TCRdb reprocessed the reads via MiXCR and lists one record per CDR3 protein. Of about 150,000 distinct CDR3 sequences in the sample, about 48% are singletons; the top ten hold approximately 12%. The sequencing input was sorted CD4+, CD8+, or CD8+CD57+ T cells (not recorded which) from PBMCs. Receptors were obtained from a human donor with aplastic anemia. The CDR3 runs from the conserved cysteine through the conserved F or W. Fields, in order: clone size, V gene, J gene, D gene, CDR3 protein, CDR3 DNA. A D gene is named only where the DNA matches it firmly. Size is stated for part of the rows, as once, few or many counts, or as a class when the clone is expanded.

size: many; V: TRBV5-6; J: TRBJ2-1; D: TRBD2; CDR3: CASSLEASGGDGEQFF; DNA: TGTGCCAGCAGCTTGGAGGCTAGCGGGGGGGACGGTGAGCAGTTCTTC
size: .; V: TRBV4-3; J: TRBJ2-3; D: TRBD2; CDR3: CASSQDLGGGATNAQYF; DNA: TGCGCCAGCAGCCAAGACCTTGGCGGGGGGGCGACAAATGCGCAGTATTTT
size: many; V: TRBV11-2; J: TRBJ2-5; D: TRBD2; CDR3: CASSLGTSGGLGQETQYF; DNA: TGTGCCAGCAGCTTAGGGACTAGCGGGGGTTTGGGGCAAGAGACCCAGTACTTC
size: .; V: TRBV29-1; J: TRBJ2-2; D: TRBD2; CDR3: CSVGGFAGELFF; DNA: TGCAGCGTCGGGGGGTTTGCGGGGGAGCTGTTTTTT
size: once; V: TRBV9; J: TRBJ2-5; D: TRBD2; CDR3: CASSVGLAGMETQYF; DNA: TGTGCCAGCAGCGTTGGACTAGCGGGGATGGAGACCCAGTACTTC
size: .; V: TRBV7-8; J: TRBJ1-1; D: TRBD1; CDR3: CASSLIRDRASNTEAFF; DNA: TGTGCCAGCAGCCTTATCCGGGACAGGGCCTCGAACACTGAAGCTTTCTTT
size: once; V: TRBV11-2; J: TRBJ1-5; D: .; CDR3: CASSLDLKGGPTDTQHF; DNA: TGTGCCAGCAGCTTAGATCTAAAGGGGGGGCCCACAGATACGCAGCATTTT
size: few; V: TRBV24-1; J: TRBJ2-5; D: TRBD1; CDR3: CATSDWNRGETQYF; DNA: TGTGCCACCAGTGATTGGAACAGGGGTGAGACCCAGTACTTC
size: many; V: TRBV6-5; J: TRBJ1-3; D: .; CDR3: CASSWDSGNTIYF; DNA: TGTGCCAGCAGTTGGGATAGTGGAAACACCATATATTTT
size: few; V: TRBV10-1; J: TRBJ2-1; D: .; CDR3: CASSEAGSDYNEQFF; DNA: TGCGCCAGCAGTGAGGCAGGGAGTGACTACAATGAGCAGTTCTTC
size: .; V: TRBV5-6; J: TRBJ2-1; D: .; CDR3: CASSLGYEQFF; DNA: TGTGCCAGCAGCTTGGGTTATGAGCAGTTCTTC
size: .; V: TRBV24-1; J: TRBJ2-5; D: .; CDR3: CATSDLQETQYF; DNA: TGTGCCACCAGTGATTTGCAGGAGACCCAGTACTTC
size: .; V: TRBV7-9; J: TRBJ2-5; D: .; CDR3: CASRSDQPQYF; DNA: TGTGCCAGCAGGTCCGATCAGCCCCAGTACTTC
size: .; V: TRBV7-2; J: TRBJ2-5; D: .; CDR3: CASSLEASSPQYF; DNA: TGTGCCAGCAGCTTAGAAGCCAGCTCACCCCAGTACTTC
size: .; V: TRBV7-9; J: TRBJ2-7; D: .; CDR3: CASSPRVSHEQYF; DNA: TGTGCCAGCAGCCCGCGAGTGTCCCACGAGCAGTACTTC
size: many; V: TRBV7-9; J: TRBJ2-5; D: .; CDR3: CASSLTAKETQYF; DNA: TGTGCCAGCAGCTTAACCGCAAAAGAGACCCAGTACTTC
size: many; V: TRBV5-1; J: TRBJ1-2; D: .; CDR3: CASSTSDARGYTF; DNA: TGCGCCAGCAGCACTTCGGACGCCCGGGGCTACACCTTC
size: few; V: TRBV24-1; J: TRBJ1-5; D: .; CDR3: CATSDTRASNQPQHF; DNA: TGTGCCACCAGTGACACCAGGGCTAGCAATCAGCCCCAGCATTTT
size: .; V: TRBV11-2; J: TRBJ1-3; D: TRBD1; CDR3: CASSERQGLTGNTIYF; DNA: TGTGCCAGCAGCGAAAGACAGGGACTAACAGGAAACACCATATATTTT
size: many; V: TRBV29-1; J: TRBJ2-5; D: .; CDR3: CSVIPVGQQETQYF; DNA: TGCAGCGTGATACCTGTAGGACAGCAAGAGACCCAGTACTTC
size: many; V: TRBV7-9; J: TRBJ2-7; D: TRBD1; CDR3: CASSLAGQRYEQYF; DNA: TGTGCCAGCAGCTTAGCGGGACAGCGCTACGAGCAGTACTTC
size: .; V: TRBV5-1; J: TRBJ2-7; D: TRBD2; CDR3: CASSVTSGSVYEQYF; DNA: TGCGCCAGCAGCGTAACTAGCGGGAGCGTCTACGAGCAGTACTTC
size: few; V: TRBV5-1; J: TRBJ2-3; D: .; CDR3: CASSLKGTRTDTQYF; DNA: TGCGCCAGTAGCTTGAAGGGGACCCGCACAGATACGCAGTATTTT
size: .; V: TRBV7-9; J: TRBJ2-3; D: TRBD1; CDR3: CASGGQGPDTQYF; DNA: TGTGCCAGCGGGGGACAGGGACCAGATACGCAGTATTTT
size: .; V: TRBV15; J: TRBJ2-5; D: .; CDR3: CATSRVGGAGETQYF; DNA: TGTGCCACCAGCAGAGTCGGCGGGGCAGGAGAGACCCAGTACTTC
size: .; V: TRBV5-4; J: TRBJ2-7; D: TRBD2; CDR3: CASSQGLAAHEQYF; DNA: TGTGCCAGCAGCCAGGGACTAGCGGCACACGAGCAGTACTTC
size: few; V: TRBV24-1; J: TRBJ1-2; D: .; CDR3: CATSEAGPAYGYTF; DNA: TGTGCCACCAGTGAGGCGGGACCGGCCTATGGCTACACCTTC
size: many; V: TRBV7-9; J: TRBJ2-7; D: .; CDR3: CASSLLGDEQYF; DNA: TGTGCCAGCAGCTTGCTAGGGGACGAGCAGTACTTC
size: many; V: TRBV4-1; J: TRBJ2-3; D: TRBD2; CDR3: CASSQDHGSGGPDTQYF; DNA: TGCGCCAGCAGCCAAGATCATGGTAGCGGGGGCCCAGATACGCAGTATTTT
size: many; V: TRBV7-9; J: TRBJ1-3; D: .; CDR3: CASTTVRSSGNTIYF; DNA: TGTGCCAGCACCACCGTAAGATCCTCTGGAAACACCATATATTTT